The 8 T cell receptor beta chains presented below share a single source sample, sequenced in a study of technical replicates of blood from several donors. Produced via immunoSEQ multiplex PCR; TCRdb's table is partial and in-frame only. The sample includes some 69,000 clones, approximately 88% of them seen just once. The specimen sequenced was PBMCs. All receptors derive from a human donor in good health. Some clones in this sample may be carry-over from other donors' samples.

The rearrangement links TRBV4-3 to TRBJ2-2, with a tentative D call TRBD1 (5 bases). The V end lost 2 bases, the J end lost 1 base, and 8 bases lay between the germline ends. The CDR3 is 15 residues long. Per germline, CDR1 LGHNA and CDR2 YSLEER. The CDR3 loop reads CASSQNQGNTGELFF. As DNA, the CDR3 is TGCGCCAGCAGCCAAAACCAGGGGAACACCGGGGAGCTGTTTTTT.

The chain uses TRBV10-1 and TRBJ1-3, with 8 bases that match TRBD1. The CDR3 has 14 residues. V lost 6 bases to trimming and J lost 2 bases; unmatched junction nucleotides: 3. Germline V gene lookup returns CDR1 WNHNN and CDR2 SYGVQD (reference sequence). The DNA for the CDR3 is TGCGCCAGCAGCCAGGGGGCGCCTGGAAACACCATATATTTT. Translated: CASSQGAPGNTIYF.

The chain uses TRBV19 and TRBJ2-7; unclear D gene. V lost 3 bases and J lost 2, with 5 bases in between. This CDR3 is 12 amino acids long. Germline V gives CDR1 LNHDA, CDR2 SQIVND (reference sequence). CDR3 sequence reads: CASSIGPYEQYF. DNA of the CDR3: TGTGCCAGTAGTATCGGTCCCTACGAGCAGTACTTC.

The chain links TRBV4-1 to TRBJ1-5, with D unresolved. The CDR3 runs to 17 residues. The V gene lost 0 bases and the J gene lost 2 bases, with 14 bases spanning the gap. Germline V gene data show CDR1 as MGHRA and CDR2 as YSYEKL. CDR3 in amino acids: CASSQDPGSNGNQPQHF. The CDR3 DNA follows: TGCGCCAGCAGCCAAGATCCTGGGAGTAATGGCAATCAGCCCCAGCATTTT.

The chain couples TRBV4-1 to TRBJ2-5; TRBD2 agrees at 15 bases. The J segment lost 5 bases and the V segment lost 0 bases, leaving 7 bases of the junction unmatched. Looked up from germline, CDR1 is MGHRA and CDR2 is YSYEKL. The CDR3 consists of 18 residues. CDR3 sequence (DNA): TGCGCCAGCAGCCAAGATTGGGGACTAGCGGGGGGAAAGGAGACCCAGTACTTC. Encoded protein: CASSQDWGLAGGKETQYF.

This chain joins TRBV2 and TRBJ1-5; TRBD1 is a possible D gene (5 bases). Germline loops: CDR1 SNHLY, CDR2 FYNNEI. The CDR3 is 16 residues long. V gave up 2 bases and J gave up 1 base, with 12 bases separating them. CDR3 region: CASSEQGIGSNQPQHF. CDR3 nucleotides: TGTGCCAGCAGTGAACAGGGAATCGGAAGCAATCAGCCCCAGCATTTT.

The genes are TRBV28 and TRBJ2-1; possibly TRBD2 for D (6 bases). The V end was cut by 6 bases, the J end by 4 bases, with 10 bases between. Germline CDR1 is MDHEN and CDR2 is SYDVKM. CDR3 length: 13 amino acids. The CDR3 DNA sequence: TGTGCCAGCAGGGCGGGACTTTACAATGAGCAGTTCTTC. As protein: CASRAGLYNEQFF.

V usage is TRBV9 and J usage is TRBJ2-2; 7 nucleotides match TRBD2. Per the germline V gene, CDR1 is SGDLS and CDR2 is YYNGEE. The CDR3 runs to 16 residues. Trimming removed 0 bases from V and 5 bases from J; junction bases left unmatched: 7. DNA for the CDR3: TGTGCCAGCAGCGTAGAAGTGCTAGCGGAGACCGGGGAGCTGTTTTTT. Protein: CASSVEVLAETGELFF. The whole variable domain, filled in from reference TRBV9 and TRBJ2-2, reads DSGVTQTPKHLITATGQRVTLRCSPRSGDLSVYWYQQSLDQGLQFLIQYYNGEERAKGNILERFSAQQFPDLHSELNLSSLELGDSALYFCASSVEVLAETGELFFGEGSRLTVL.